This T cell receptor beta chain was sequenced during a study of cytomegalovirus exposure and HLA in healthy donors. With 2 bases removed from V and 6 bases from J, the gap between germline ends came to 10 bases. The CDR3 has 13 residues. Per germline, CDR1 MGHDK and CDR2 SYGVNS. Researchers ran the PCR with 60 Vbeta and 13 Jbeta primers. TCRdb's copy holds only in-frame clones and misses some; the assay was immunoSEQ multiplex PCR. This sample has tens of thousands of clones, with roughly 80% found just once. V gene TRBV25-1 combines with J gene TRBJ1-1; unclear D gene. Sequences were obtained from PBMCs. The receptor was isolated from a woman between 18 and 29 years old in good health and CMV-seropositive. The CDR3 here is CASSELGTAEAFF. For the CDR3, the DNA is TGTGCCAGCAGTGAACTCGGAACAGCTGAAGCTTTCTTT. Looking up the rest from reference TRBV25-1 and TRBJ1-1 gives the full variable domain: EADIYQTPRYLVIGTGKKITLECSQTMGHDKMYWYQQDPGMELHLIHYSYGVNSTEKGDLSSESTVSRIRTEHFPLTLESARPSHTSQYLCASSELGTAEAFFGQGTRLTVV.